The source of this TCR beta chain is a study of identical twins. This CDR3 has 10 residues. Trimming stripped 1 base from V and 14 bases from J, with 6 bases between. From germline, CDR1 is DFQATT and CDR2 SNEGSKA (reference sequence). One entry per CDR3 protein results from TCRdb running MiXCR on the 5' RACE reads. This sample has more than 650,000 distinct CDR3 sequences, with roughly 6.2% found just once. This clonotype has a count of ten or more. The receptor was isolated from a man younger than 35 in good health. The sequenced sample was naive T cells sorted from blood. The chain joins TRBV20-1 to TRBJ1-6; tentative D call: TRBD1 (5 bases). CDR3 coding DNA: TGCAGTGCTAGAGCGGGGGCCCTCCACTTT. It codes for CSARAGALHF.